Listed below are T cell receptor beta chains from one sample, sequenced in a study of cytomegalovirus exposure and HLA in healthy donors. The data were produced by immunoSEQ multiplex PCR, yet TCRdb's version contains in-frame clones alone and is incomplete. Among 55,000 to 70,000 clones, 77% were seen once, and the ten largest hold about 4.8%. The sequenced sample consisted of PBMCs. The receptors were sampled from a male donor in good health and CMV-seropositive. Each CDR3 is given with its conserved first and last residue. Fields, in order: clone size, D gene, J gene, V gene, CDR3 protein, CDR3 DNA. A D gene is named only where the DNA matches it firmly. A row's size may be missing; if present it is once, few, many or a size class.

.,TRBD1,TRBJ2-2,TRBV5-1,CASSLQQGTGELFF,TGCGCCAGCAGCTTACAACAGGGGACCGGGGAGCTGTTTTTT
few,TRBD2,TRBJ2-7,TRBV6-5,CASRRTLAKGEQYF,TGTGCCAGCCGGCGAACACTAGCGAAGGGGGAGCAGTACTTC
few,TRBD2,TRBJ2-2,TRBV7-6,CASSLTSSGGSFTGELFF,TGTGCCAGCAGCTTAACTTCCAGCGGGGGGTCCTTCACCGGGGAGCTGTTTTTT
few,.,TRBJ2-1,TRBV7-3,CASSLTPDNEQFF,TGTGCCAGCAGCTTAACCCCCGACAATGAGCAGTTCTTC
few,TRBD2,TRBJ2-3,TRBV5-1,CASSLGRSGGLTDTQYF,TGCGCCAGCAGCTTGGGACGGAGCGGGGGCCTCACAGATACGCAGTATTTT
.,.,TRBJ1-3,TRBV6-6,CASSARTAGNTIYF,TGTGCCAGCAGTGCGAGGACAGCTGGAAACACCATATATTTT
.,TRBD2,TRBJ2-1,TRBV7-8,CASSSRVRGLADRMRGNEQFF,TGTGCCAGCAGCTCTAGGGTCCGTGGACTAGCGGACCGTATGCGAGGCAATGAGCAGTTCTTC
.,.,TRBJ1-5,TRBV19,CASSPRTEVDQPQHF,TGTGCCAGTAGTCCCCGGACAGAGGTTGATCAGCCCCAGCATTTT
once,TRBD1,TRBJ2-3,TRBV5-4,CASSGNVQGGTDTQYF,TGTGCCAGCAGCGGAAACGTGCAGGGGGGCACAGATACGCAGTATTTT
.,TRBD1,TRBJ1-6,TRBV7-2,CASSRSSDRGRSPLHF,TGTGCCAGCAGCCGATCCTCGGACAGGGGGCGTTCACCCCTCCACTTT
.,TRBD1,TRBJ2-1,TRBV5-1,CASSPRGQYNEQFF,TGCGCCAGCAGCCCTAGGGGGCAGTACAATGAGCAGTTCTTC
.,TRBD1,TRBJ2-7,TRBV30,CAWSLQGSREQYF,TGTGCCTGGAGTCTACAGGGGTCACGCGAGCAGTACTTC
.,.,TRBJ1-1,TRBV15,CATSRDPRGNTEAFF,TGTGCCACCAGCAGAGATCCGCGGGGGAACACTGAAGCTTTCTTT
few,TRBD2,TRBJ2-7,TRBV15,CATSSDPGLGLYEQYF,TGTGCCACCAGCAGTGACCCAGGACTAGGACTCTACGAGCAGTACTTC
few,TRBD1,TRBJ1-4,TRBV5-8,CASSYGQGSEKLFF,TGTGCCAGCAGCTACGGACAGGGGTCTGAAAAACTGTTTTTT
.,.,TRBJ1-6,TRBV11-1,CASSLLGNNSPLHF,TGTGCCAGCAGCTTACTCGGGAATAATTCACCCCTCCACTTT
.,.,TRBJ2-1,TRBV5-1,CASSLYPVSPQGRGSYNEQFF,TGCGCCAGCAGCTTGTACCCCGTGTCCCCACAGGGAAGGGGCTCCTACAATGAGCAGTTCTTC
.,TRBD1,TRBJ1-6,TRBV7-9,CASSPTGQANSPLHF,TGTGCCAGCAGCCCAACGGGACAGGCGAATTCACCCCTCCACTTT
.,.,TRBJ2-5,TRBV7-6,CASSSTAGKGETQYF,TGTGCCAGCAGTTCAACGGCGGGGAAGGGAGAGACCCAGTACTTC
.,.,TRBJ2-7,TRBV5-4,CASSLRAGGYEQYF,TGTGCCAGCTCCCTACGGGCAGGGGGGTACGAGCAGTACTTC
.,TRBD1,TRBJ1-4,TRBV2,CASTITGTGVLDEKLFF,TGTGCCAGCACTATAACCGGGACAGGGGTTTTGGATGAAAAACTGTTTTTT
.,.,TRBJ2-3,TRBV18,CASSPLVDTQYF,TGTGCCAGCTCACCACTAGTAGATACGCAGTATTTT
.,TRBD1,TRBJ1-5,TRBV30,CAWSRMGQGARQPQHF,TGTGCCTGGAGTAGGATGGGACAGGGGGCGAGGCAGCCCCAGCATTTT
.,TRBD1,TRBJ2-1,TRBV28,CASSYIQGAQFF,TGTGCCAGCAGTTATATACAGGGGGCTCAGTTCTTC
.,TRBD2,TRBJ2-3,TRBV2,CASKKRGDSTDTQYF,TGTGCCAGCAAAAAGCGGGGGGATAGCACAGATACGCAGTATTTT
few,TRBD2,TRBJ2-2,TRBV6-1,CASSEPGLASGELFF,TGTGCCAGCAGTGAACCGGGACTAGCTTCCGGGGAGCTGTTTTTT
.,TRBD2,TRBJ2-7,TRBV7-8,CASSFTGGVDYEQYF,TGTGCCAGCAGCTTTACCGGGGGGGTAGACTACGAGCAGTACTTC
few,TRBD1,TRBJ2-3,TRBV7-8,CASSHFEGASRGTDTQYF,TGTGCCAGCAGCCATTTCGAGGGGGCTAGTCGAGGCACAGATACGCAGTATTTT
.,.,TRBJ2-2,TRBV7-7,CASSLVDFSRRGTGELFF,TGTGCTAGCAGCTTAGTCGATTTTAGCCGCCGAGGCACCGGGGAGCTGTTTTTT
.,.,TRBJ2-1,TRBV19,CASSVSASYNEQFF,TGTGCCAGTAGTGTTAGCGCGTCCTACAATGAGCAGTTCTTC
.,.,TRBJ2-2,TRBV15,CATSISGEPTNTGELFF,TGTGCCACCAGCATCTCCGGGGAACCCACGAACACCGGGGAGCTGTTTTTT
.,.,TRBJ1-1,TRBV5-1,CASSLPSGRGNTEAFF,TGCGCCAGCAGCTTGCCTTCAGGCAGGGGGAACACTGAAGCTTTCTTT
.,.,TRBJ1-1,TRBV19,CASSRVGRRTEAFF,TGTGCCAGCAGTAGGGTGGGAAGGAGGACTGAAGCTTTCTTT
.,.,TRBJ1-5,TRBV27,CASSFQGGGNQPQHF,TGTGCCAGCAGTTTTCAGGGTGGTGGCAATCAGCCCCAGCATTTT
.,TRBD1,TRBJ1-6,TRBV4-1,CASSHRDEPGGSPYNSPLHF,TGCGCCAGCAGCCACAGAGACGAACCAGGGGGTAGCCCCTATAATTCACCCCTCCACTTT